The T cell receptor beta chain under discussion was sequenced for a study of blood T cell repertoires in COVID-19. Study-wide context: Sample material is recorded as cDNA or gDNA derived from T cells, B-cell-depleted T cells, or PBMCs.

The CDR3 totals 16 residues. V lost 5 bases to trimming and J lost 7 bases; unmatched junction nucleotides: 11. CDR1 is SGHAT and CDR2 is FQNNGV in the germline V gene. In the authors' workflow: Nucleated cell number was recorded as an estimate derived from reference gene primer amplification. The method was immunoSEQ multiplex PCR; TCRdb's version includes in-frame clones alone and lacks a portion of them. From that table come the V and J calls and clone size; the DNA was used to work out D and trimming. Of under 550,000 clones listed, around 90% were seen once; the top ten hold roughly 0.76%. Sequencing was performed on peripheral blood. The chain has TRBV11-2 and TRBJ2-7; 13 nucleotides align to TRBD2. This receptor was obtained from a man aged 18 to 35 with COVID-19, enrolled during active disease. CDR3 protein: CASSPRLAGGFLEQYF. The CDR3 DNA sequence: TGTGCCAGCAGCCCCCGACTAGCGGGGGGTTTCTTAGAGCAGTACTTC. The full variable domain, in which reference TRBV11-2 and TRBJ2-7 provide the parts outside the CDR3, is EAGVAQSPRYKIIEKRQSVAFWCNPISGHATLYWYQQILGQGPKLLIQFQNNGVVDDSQLPKDRFSAERLKGVDSTLKIQPAKLEDSAVYLCASSPRLAGGFLEQYFGPGTRLTVT.